The clone carrying this T cell receptor (beta chain) occurred many times. Its matching antigen is unknown. The sample originates from a study of T cells in Graves' hyperthyroidism and ophthalmopathy. On the study more broadly: Before treatment of any kind, peripheral blood was taken at initial diagnosis. Study outcomes and limitations: Blood shared most expanded thyroid clonotypes above 0.001. A model built on 13 V-J features separated ophthalmopathy from stable hyperthyroidism.

The length of the CDR3 is 18 residues. Germline V gene sequence: CDR1 MNHEY, CDR2 SMNVEV (reference sequence). The ends lost 6 bases at V and 2 bases at J; junction bases unmatched: 17. Amplified TCR beta CDR3 regions came from RNA transcripts. The study used the HTBI primer set for a first-round RT-PCR of the TCR CDR3. TCRdb re-analysed the multiplex PCR reads in MiXCR, keeping a single row per CDR3 protein. Here the sample spans 300,000 to 350,000 distinct CDR3 sequences, around 18% being singletons. Ophthalmopathy cases met thresholds of Clinical Activity Score at least 3, NOSPECS grade at least 4 and duration under 3 months.

This receptor was identified in a woman aged 35 to 49 with Graves' ophthalmopathy. Sequencing was done on a sample of blood. J is TRBJ2-7 and V is TRBV27; 9 bases match TRBD1. The CDR3 coding sequence is TGTGCCAGCAGGACTTTCTTCCGGACAGGGGAAAAAACCTACGAGCAGTACTTC. Protein product: CASRTFFRTGEKTYEQYF.